These 15 T cell receptor beta chains share one sample of origin, sequenced in a study of T cell changes during pregnancy in multiple sclerosis. TCRdb keeps only in-frame clones here, not all; method: immunoSEQ multiplex PCR. The profile covers tens of thousands of clones, with roughly 87% appearing a single time and about 4.9% taken by the ten largest. Sequenced here: CD8+ T cells from peripheral blood mononuclear cells, sampled in the first trimester of pregnancy. These receptors all come from a female donor with multiple sclerosis, enrolled in a pregnancy study.

The chain combines TRBV5-4 with TRBJ2-7; 9 bases are a match to TRBD1. The CDR3 loop spans 14 amino acids. After removal of 5 bases from V and 5 bases from J, the junction contained 8 bases not matched to a gene. CDR1 is SGHNT and CDR2 is YYREEE in the germline V gene (reference sequence). The CDR3 region is CASSTGTGSHEQYF. DNA of the CDR3: TGTGCCAGCAGTACCGGGACAGGGAGCCACGAGCAGTACTTC.

The V call is TRBV5-5, the J call TRBJ2-3, with TRBD2 identical over 11 bases. Germline CDR1 reads SGHKS; CDR2 reads YYEKEE (reference sequence). V lost 0 bases, J lost 5 bases, and 8 bases stayed unmatched. The CDR3 has 17 residues. CDR3 DNA: TGTGCCAGCAGCTTGGCCTCTAGCGGGAGGTTAGTAGATACGCAGTATTTT. It codes for CASSLASSGRLVDTQYF. The complete variable domain, with remaining parts taken from reference TRBV5-5 and TRBJ2-3, reads DAGVTQSPTHLIKTRGQQVTLRCSPISGHKSVSWYQQVLGQGPQFIFQYYEKEERGRGNFPDRFSARQFPNYSSELNVNALLLGDSALYLCASSLASSGRLVDTQYFGPGTRLTVL.

The chain employs TRBV6-1 and TRBJ1-1; D is uncertain. The V gene lost 5 bases and the J gene lost 1 base, with 14 bases spanning the gap. The CDR3 totals 15 residues. Germline V lookup: CDR1 MNHNS, CDR2 SASEGT. CDR3 region: CASSTAGDGNTEAFF. The CDR3 nucleotides read TGTGCCAGCAGTACCGCTGGAGACGGGAACACTGAAGCTTTCTTT.

The rearrangement uses TRBV7-6 and TRBJ1-4; 8 nucleotides line up with TRBD1. The CDR3 has 18 residues. Trimming removed 1 base from V and 2 bases from J; junction bases left unmatched: 9. From germline, CDR1 is SGHVS and CDR2 FNYEAQ. The CDR3 loop is CASSLVPLDRGTNEKLFF. The CDR3 DNA sequence: TGTGCCAGCAGCTTAGTCCCACTCGACAGGGGCACTAATGAAAAACTGTTTTTT.

The rearrangement links TRBV10-2 to TRBJ1-1; D perhaps matches TRBD1 (5 bases). V was clipped by 6 bases and J by 6 bases, with 17 bases between them. The CDR3 loop spans 14 amino acids. Germline assignment: CDR1 WSHSY and CDR2 SAAADI. The CDR3 loop is CASSERGPVSEAFF. As DNA, the CDR3 is TGCGCCAGCAGCGAGAGGGGTCCTGTGTCTGAAGCTTTCTTT.

The chain has TRBV6-5 and TRBJ1-1; D uncertain. V was pared by 0 bases and J by 1 base, with 6 bases between. Germline CDR1 reads MNHEY; CDR2 reads SVGAGI. This CDR3 is 14 amino acids long. The CDR3 coding sequence is TGTGCCAGCAGTTACTCGGAGGGGAACACTGAAGCTTTCTTT. It is translated as CASSYSEGNTEAFF.

The chain recombines TRBV4-2 with TRBJ2-3, with 11 bases matching TRBD2. Looked up from germline, CDR1 is LGHNA and CDR2 is YNFKEQ. Trimming removed 4 bases from V and 8 bases from J; junction bases left unmatched: 14. The CDR3 contains 17 residues. The CDR3 DNA reads as TGTGCCAGCAGCCTTTTCTCGGGTAGCGGGAGGGAGTTTACGCAGTATTTT. Protein: CASSLFSGSGREFTQYF.

CDR3 coding DNA: TGTGCCAGCAGCCATAATAGCGGGAGGACCTTAATACTCCCCTACAATGAGCAGTTCTTC. Translating gives CASSHNSGRTLILPYNEQFF. J is TRBJ2-1 and V is TRBV7-6; 10 nucleotides align to TRBD2. The V gene's germline CDR1 is SGHVS and CDR2 FNYEAQ. Losses at the gene ends were 5 bases for V and 2 bases for J; bases not matched to a gene: 18. The CDR3 has 20 amino acids.

The chain recombines TRBV19 with TRBJ1-2, with 11 bases lining up with TRBD1. CDR3 size: 14 residues. Per the germline V gene, CDR1 is LNHDA and CDR2 is SQIVND (reference sequence). V was pared by 7 bases and J by 6 bases, with 7 bases of the junction left unmatched. The CDR3 is CASNKLGQGDGYTF. Written as DNA, the CDR3 is TGTGCCAGTAATAAGCTGGGACAGGGGGATGGCTACACCTTC.

The genes are TRBV28 and TRBJ1-4; D not resolved. The length of the CDR3 is 14 residues. Between the trimmed V and J ends, which lost 2 bases and 6 bases, there was a span of 10 bases. Germline-derived CDR1 and CDR2 are MDHEN and SYDVKM. The CDR3 DNA is TGTGCCAGCAGTTTAATCGTGGGAGATGAAAAACTGTTTTTT. This translates into CASSLIVGDEKLFF.

V gene TRBV11-2 combines with J gene TRBJ1-1; D gene ambiguous. Germline V lookup: CDR1 SGHAT, CDR2 FQNNGV. This CDR3 region has 11 residues. V lost 5 bases to trimming and J lost 11 bases, with 12 bases between them. CDR3 residues: CASSQALGAFF. CDR3 nucleotides: TGTGCCAGCAGCCAAGCCCTAGGCGCTTTCTTT.

The CDR3: CASSLKTERTGTEYGYTF. The DNA of the CDR3 is TGTGCCAGCAGCTTAAAGACGGAGAGGACCGGGACAGAGTATGGCTACACCTTC. V usage is TRBV7-9 and J usage is TRBJ1-2, with 7 bases identical to TRBD1. This CDR3 region has 18 residues. After removal of 2 bases from V and 5 bases from J, the junction contained 17 bases not matched to a gene. The germline V gene has CDR1 SEHNR and CDR2 FQNEAQ (reference sequence).

V usage is TRBV7-3 and J usage is TRBJ2-3, with TRBD2 identical over 9 bases. The CDR3 covers 15 residues. CDR1 SGHTA and CDR2 FQGTGA come from the germline V gene. Germline trimming cut 2 bases from V and 4 bases from J; bases unmatched to any gene: 4. This CDR3 reads CASSLAGGPSDTQYF. As DNA, the CDR3 is TGTGCCAGCAGCTTAGCGGGAGGGCCCTCAGATACGCAGTATTTT. Looking up the rest from reference TRBV7-3 and TRBJ2-3 gives the full variable domain: GAGVSQTPSNKVTEKGKYVELRCDPISGHTALYWYRQSLGQGPEFLIYFQGTGAADDSGLPNDRFFAVRPEGSVSTLKIQRTERGDSAVYLCASSLAGGPSDTQYFGPGTRLTVL.

The rearrangement uses TRBV6-1 and TRBJ1-3; 7 nucleotides match TRBD1. Trimming took 3 bases from V and 2 from J; bases not matched to a gene: 16. The CDR3 has 19 residues. The germline gives CDR1 MNHNS, CDR2 SASEGT. As DNA, the CDR3 is TGTGCCAGCAGTGACAGGGGGGCAGCACTGGTTGAAGCTGGAAACACCATATATTTT. Protein sequence: CASSDRGAALVEAGNTIYF.

This clone was seen a single time. V gene TRBV6-5 combines with J gene TRBJ2-7, with TRBD1 identical over 9 bases. The CDR3 consists of 16 residues. CDR1 is MNHEY, CDR2 SVGAGI, per germline. J was trimmed by 7 bases and V by 0 bases; bases with no gene match: 10. This CDR3 reads CASSYSSDGQGYEQYF. Written as DNA, the CDR3 is TGTGCCAGCAGTTACTCGTCGGATGGACAGGGGTATGAGCAGTACTTC.